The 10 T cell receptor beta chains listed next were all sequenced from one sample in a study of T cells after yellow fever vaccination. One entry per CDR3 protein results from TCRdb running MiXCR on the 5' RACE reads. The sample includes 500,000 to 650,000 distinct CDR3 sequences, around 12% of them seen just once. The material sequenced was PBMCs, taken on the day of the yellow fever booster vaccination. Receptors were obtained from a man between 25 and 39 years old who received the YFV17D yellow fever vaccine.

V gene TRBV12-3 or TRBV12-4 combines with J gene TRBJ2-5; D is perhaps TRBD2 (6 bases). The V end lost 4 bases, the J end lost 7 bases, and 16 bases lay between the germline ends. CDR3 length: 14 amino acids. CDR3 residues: CASSSSLPGGTQYF. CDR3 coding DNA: TGTGCCAGCAGTTCATCGCTTCCCGGGGGGACCCAGTACTTC.

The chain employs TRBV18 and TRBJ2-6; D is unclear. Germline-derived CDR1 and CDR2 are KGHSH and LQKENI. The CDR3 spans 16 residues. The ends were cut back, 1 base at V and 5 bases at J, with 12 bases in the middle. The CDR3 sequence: CASSPRTDLRANVLTF. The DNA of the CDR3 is TGTGCCAGCTCACCACGAACGGATTTGAGGGCCAACGTCCTGACTTTC.

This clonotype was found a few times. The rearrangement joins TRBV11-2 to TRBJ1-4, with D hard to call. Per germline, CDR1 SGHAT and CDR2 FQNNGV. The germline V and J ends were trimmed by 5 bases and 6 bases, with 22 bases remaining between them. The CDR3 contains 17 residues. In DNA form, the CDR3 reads TGTGCCAGCAGCCTCTCAATAGATAAGTCACCGGATGAAAAACTGTTTTTT. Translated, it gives CASSLSIDKSPDEKLFF.

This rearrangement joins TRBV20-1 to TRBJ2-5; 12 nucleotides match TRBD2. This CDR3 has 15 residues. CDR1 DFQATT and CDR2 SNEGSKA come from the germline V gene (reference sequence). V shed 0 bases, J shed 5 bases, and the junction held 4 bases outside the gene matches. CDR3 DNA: TGCAGTGCTAGAGATGGGCTAGCGGGAGGGGAGACCCAGTACTTC. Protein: CSARDGLAGGETQYF.

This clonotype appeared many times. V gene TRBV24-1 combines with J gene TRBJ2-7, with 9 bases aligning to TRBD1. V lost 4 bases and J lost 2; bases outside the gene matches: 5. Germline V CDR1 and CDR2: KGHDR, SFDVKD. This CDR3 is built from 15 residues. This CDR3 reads CATSESWDRAYEQYF. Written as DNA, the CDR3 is TGTGCCACCAGTGAAAGTTGGGACAGGGCCTACGAGCAGTACTTC.

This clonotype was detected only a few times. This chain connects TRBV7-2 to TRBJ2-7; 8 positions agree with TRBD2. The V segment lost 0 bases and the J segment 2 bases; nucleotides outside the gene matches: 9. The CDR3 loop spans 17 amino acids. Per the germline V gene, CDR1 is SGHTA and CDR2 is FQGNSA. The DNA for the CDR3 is TGTGCCAGCAGCTTAGCGGTGGTTAGCGGGACCACCTACGAGCAGTACTTC. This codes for CASSLAVVSGTTYEQYF.

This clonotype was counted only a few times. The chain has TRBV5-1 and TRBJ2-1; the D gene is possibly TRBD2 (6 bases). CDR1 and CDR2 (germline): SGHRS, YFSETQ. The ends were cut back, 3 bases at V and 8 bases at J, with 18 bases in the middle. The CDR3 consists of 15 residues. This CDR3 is CASSSVGGLFDEQFF. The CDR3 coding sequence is TGCGCCAGCAGCTCTGTCGGGGGACTTTTTGATGAGCAGTTCTTC.

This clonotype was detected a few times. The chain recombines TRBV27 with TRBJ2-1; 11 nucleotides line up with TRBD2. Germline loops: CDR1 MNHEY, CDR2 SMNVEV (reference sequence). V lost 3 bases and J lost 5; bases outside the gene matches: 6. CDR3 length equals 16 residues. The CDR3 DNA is TGTGCCAGCAGTTTGTTAGCGGGAGGGCCCCACAATGAGCAGTTCTTC. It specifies CASSLLAGGPHNEQFF.

CDR3 in DNA: TGTGCCAGCAGCGGGGGGGCTCTAAACACTGAAGCTTTCTTT. It codes for CASSGGALNTEAFF. V usage is TRBV7-2 and J usage is TRBJ1-1, with D perhaps matching TRBD1 (6 bases). Germline V CDR1 and CDR2: SGHTA, FQGNSA. The V gene lost 5 bases and the J gene lost 2 bases, with 12 bases spanning the gap. This CDR3 has 14 residues.

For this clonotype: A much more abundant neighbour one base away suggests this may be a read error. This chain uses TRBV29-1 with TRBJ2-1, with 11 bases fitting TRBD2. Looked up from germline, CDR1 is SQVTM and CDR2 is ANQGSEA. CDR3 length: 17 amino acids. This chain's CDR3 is CSVKVAGGLVAYNKQFF. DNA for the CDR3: TGCAGCGTTAAGGTAGCGGGAGGGCTCGTGGCCTACAATAAGCAGTTCTTC.